This TCR beta chain derives from a study of T cells in Graves' hyperthyroidism and ophthalmopathy. PBMCs came from 10 ml fresh peripheral blood. J was trimmed by 1 base and V by 3 bases; bases with no gene match: 4. The CDR3 spans 15 residues. Amplified TCR beta CDR3 regions came from RNA transcripts. When the TCR CDR3 underwent first-round RT-PCR, the HTBI primer set was used. One entry per CDR3 protein results from TCRdb running MiXCR on the multiplex PCR reads. The sample holds more than 50,000 distinct CDR3 sequences; about 57% are singletons and the top ten take 2.5% to 4%. The sample holds many counts of this clonotype.

The chain is built from TRBV12-3 or TRBV12-4 and TRBJ2-3; 7 positions match TRBD1. The clonotype comes from a woman aged 55-70 years with Graves' ophthalmopathy. The source material was blood. CDR3 loop: CASSFRGQGTDTQYF. The CDR3 DNA is TGTGCCAGCAGTTTTCGAGGACAGGGCACAGATACGCAGTATTTT.